The entry below gives a single T cell receptor (beta chain) sequence along with its context. There are a few counts of this clone. The clone's antigen remains unknown. No qualities accompany the bases; no much larger clone lies one base away. Using the deep immunoSEQ assay, TCR CDR3 regions were amplified from genomic DNA by multiplex PCR. For each cell subset, the extracted genomic DNA was distributed evenly across all wells of several immunoSEQ 96-well plates, and each plate served as one replicate. For sorted subsets, each replicate PCR was loaded with 200 to 250 ng genomic DNA, equivalent to 32,000 or so T cell genomes. The purified libraries were quantified using a Qubit 3.0 fluorometer, sized with a Bioanalyzer 2100, and then quantified again using the KAPA Library Quantification kit. Every immunoSEQ 96-well plate was sequenced on a separate single-read 150-cycle Illumina NextSeq 550 flow cell. Per the original workflow: Because the immunoSEQ output included only junctional sequences and no quality scores, the filtering could not be the same as the filtering used for full-length reads. Sequences were annotated with PyIR, a Python wrapper for IgBLAST v1.9, and V/J genes and CDR3 were assigned using IMGT germline references. Reads were removed for weak V/J assignments (E-value above 1e-6), missing CDR3, stop codons, out-of-frame junctions, or ambiguous translated residues. V3J clonotypes were defined by identical inferred V gene, J gene, and CDR3 amino acid sequence. Percentage overlap between repertoires was calculated by dividing the number of shared unique clonotypes by the size of the smaller repertoire. Three approaches were used to assess repertoire richness: RTK rarefaction, the Chao1 estimator, and Recon v2.1 estimates of unobserved clonotypes. For all TCRbeta clonotypes obtained by the gDNA method from several donors, generation probabilities were computed with OLGA. The table comes from immuneACCESS by way of TCRdb, which keeps in-frame sequences with V and J called. Part of the clones is missing from these tables; in studies checked, under half for an unresolved V gene and the rest for unknown reasons. V and J calls and clone size are copied from that table; D and trimming were computed from the DNA. The sample table holds roughly 2.1 million clones, of which about 92% were seen once. Together, the top ten hold roughly 1.8% of the sample.

This sample stems from a study of shared clonotypes between healthy human individuals (dated by TCRdb to 2019 to 2021). About the investigation overall: The cohort included three men and a couple of women between 18 and 49 years of age. For each donor, three plates each were used for CD4 naive and CD4 memory, two plates were used for CD8 naive, and one plate was used for CD8 memory. To estimate repertoire size and how much clonotype sharing occurs between individuals, the study deeply sequenced the blood TCR repertoires of a handful of healthy adults. To increase sequencing depth and limit assay-specific biases, different laboratories used diverse techniques to prepare libraries and sequence TCR repertoires. Each donor's leukapheresis produced roughly between roughly 0.85 and 10 billion PBMCs. The paper as a whole reports these results and caveats: Because the study included a small number of donors, the genetic and exposure-history diversity represented was limited. Estimated clonotype richness was generally larger for naive than for memory subsets. Across a few donors, about 4.5% of naive CD4, roughly 3.3% of naive CD8, 2.3% of memory CD4, and about 0.4% of memory CD8 clonotypes were shared. Sampling was restricted to blood, and TCR repertoires in tissue are likely to differ from TCR repertoires in blood. Compared with non-shared clonotypes, the clonotypes found in all four sorted-subset donors had higher generation probabilities. Incomplete sequencing was indicated by rarefaction of sorted-subset datasets, despite the large sequencing depth. Pairwise subsampling indicated that sequencing depth was expected to affect the degree of clonotype sharing among donors.

CD8 naive samples were obtained by positive selection for CCR7 among CD45RO-negative cells, yielding a CD45RA+CCR7+ population from which TemRA cells were excluded. Donors were healthy HIV-negative adults with no recently reported acute infections or vaccinations. All donors were Caucasian adults living in Nashville, Tennessee, USA. After blood collection by leukapheresis, PBMCs were isolated using Ficoll-Histopaque density gradient centrifugation and then cryopreserved in the vapor phase of liquid nitrogen. Analytical flow cytometry was used to check the purity and quantity of each magnetically sorted T cell population. Genomic DNA was isolated from each sorted fraction and quantified by UV absorbance on a Nanodrop 2000c. Counted from cysteine to phenylalanine, this CDR3 has 15 amino acids. Kept here is only the CDR3 DNA, which spans 45 bases and is read in frame from base 1. Trimming accounts for 5 bases at V and 2 bases at J, while the number of junction bases matched to no gene is 7. CDR1 SEHNR and CDR2 FQNEAQ were looked up in the germline V gene (reference sequence).

This chain is built from TRBV7-9 and TRBJ1-1, with 8 central nucleotides matching TRBD1. The sequenced sample was naive CD8+ T cells from PBMCs. The cell subset or site tag for this specimen amounts to: CD45RA+CCR7+. The TCR was taken from a man aged 18 to 35 in good health. Some clones in this sample may be carry-over from other donors' samples. The CDR3 sequence is CASSPTQGVNTEAFF. The sequenced DNA is TGTGCCAGCAGCCCAACACAGGGGGTAAACACTGAAGCTTTCTTT.